This TCR beta chain is drawn from a study of T cells in women clearing cervical HPV infection. Study outcomes and limitations: Effector/memory and HPV-specific T cells were not isolated, and association timing is unknown. Controls had more TRBV6-7 (approximately 0.16%) than cases (0.11%).

About this clone: Its antigen is still unknown. The CDR3 is cut off 3 residues early in the read; its end comes from the germline J gene.

The V gene lost 6 bases and the J gene lost 4 bases, with 7 bases spanning the gap. The CDR3 extends over 11 amino acids. CDR1 SNHLY and CDR2 FYNNEI come from the germline V gene. Generated by immunoSEQ multiplex PCR, the TCRdb table keeps only in-frame clones and is missing some. The table lists approximately 37,000 clones. Prevalent HPV16 infections were excluded; only incident single HPV16 infections included. V is TRBV2 and J is TRBJ2-7; D gene ambiguous. The TCR sequence derives from a woman aged 18-70 years with a cervical HPV16 infection that either progressed to CIN3+ or cleared (not recorded which). The sample consisted of blood buffy coat. The sequenced part of the CDR3 DNA is TGTGCCAGCAGCCGGGTTTACGAG. Amino acids: CASSRVYE. The full CDR3 is CASSRVYEQYF.